This T cell receptor (beta chain) was recorded in a study of T cells in localized non-small cell lung cancer. Study-wide results and limits: Analysis by sequencing included only one tumor region, so heterogeneity remains possible. Higher blood T cell density tracked longer overall survival. A median approximately 59 of the top 100 tumor clones appeared in adjacent lung.

The CDR3 runs 11 residues. V gave up 5 bases and J gave up 6 bases, with 11 bases separating them. Per germline, CDR1 SQVTM and CDR2 ANQGSEA. The method was immunoSEQ multiplex PCR; TCRdb's version includes in-frame clones alone and lacks a portion of them. The data show some 28,000 clones, around 90% seen once. About this clone: Its antigen is not identified.

The clonotype was recovered from a woman between 18 and 55 years old with stage I lung adenocarcinoma. The chain has TRBV29-1 and TRBJ2-7, with D unclear. The sequencing here drew on peripheral blood, taken before any cancer treatment. CDR3 bases: TGCAGCGTTTTAACCTTCGGCGAGCAGTACTTC. It translates to CSVLTFGEQYF.